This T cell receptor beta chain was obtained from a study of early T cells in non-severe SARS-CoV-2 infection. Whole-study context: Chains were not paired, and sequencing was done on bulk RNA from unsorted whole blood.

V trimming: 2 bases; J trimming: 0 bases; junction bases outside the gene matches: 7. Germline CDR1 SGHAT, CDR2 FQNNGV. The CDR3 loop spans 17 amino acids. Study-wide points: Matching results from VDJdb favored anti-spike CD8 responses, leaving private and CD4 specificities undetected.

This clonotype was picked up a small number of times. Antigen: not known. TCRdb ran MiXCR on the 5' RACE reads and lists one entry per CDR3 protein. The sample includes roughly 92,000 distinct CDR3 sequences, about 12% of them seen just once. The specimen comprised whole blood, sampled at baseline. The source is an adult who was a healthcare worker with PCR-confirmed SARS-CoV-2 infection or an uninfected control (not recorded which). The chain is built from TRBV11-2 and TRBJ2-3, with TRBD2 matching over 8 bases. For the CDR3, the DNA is TGTGCCAGCAGCTTATTCTCTAGCGGGCCTAGCACAGATACGCAGTATTTT. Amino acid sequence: CASSLFSSGPSTDTQYF.